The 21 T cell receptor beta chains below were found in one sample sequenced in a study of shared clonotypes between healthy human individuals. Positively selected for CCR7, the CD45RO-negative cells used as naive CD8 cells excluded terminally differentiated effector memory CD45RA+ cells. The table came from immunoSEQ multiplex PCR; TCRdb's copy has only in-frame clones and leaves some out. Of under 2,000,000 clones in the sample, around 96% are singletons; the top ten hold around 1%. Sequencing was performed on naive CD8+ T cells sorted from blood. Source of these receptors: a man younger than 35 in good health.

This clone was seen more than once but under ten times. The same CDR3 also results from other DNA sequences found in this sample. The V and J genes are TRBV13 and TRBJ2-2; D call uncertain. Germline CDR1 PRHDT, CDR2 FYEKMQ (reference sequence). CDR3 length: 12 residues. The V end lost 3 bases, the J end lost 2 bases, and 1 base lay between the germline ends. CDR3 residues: CASSFNTGELFF. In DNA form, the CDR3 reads TGTGCCAGCAGCTTCAACACCGGGGAGCTGTTTTTT.

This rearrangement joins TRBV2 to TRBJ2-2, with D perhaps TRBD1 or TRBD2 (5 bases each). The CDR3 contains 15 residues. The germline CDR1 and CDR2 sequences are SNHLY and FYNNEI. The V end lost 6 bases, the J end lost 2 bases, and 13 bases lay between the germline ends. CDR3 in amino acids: CASSPGRPNTGELFF. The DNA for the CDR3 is TGTGCCAGCAGCCCGGGACGGCCTAACACCGGGGAGCTGTTTTTT.

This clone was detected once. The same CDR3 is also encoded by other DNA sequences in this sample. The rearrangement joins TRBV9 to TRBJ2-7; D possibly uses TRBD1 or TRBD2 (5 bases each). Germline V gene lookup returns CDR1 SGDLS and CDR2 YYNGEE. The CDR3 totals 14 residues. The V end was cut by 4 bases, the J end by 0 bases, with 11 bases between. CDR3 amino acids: CASSQGGPSYEQYF. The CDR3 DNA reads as TGTGCCAGCAGCCAGGGCGGGCCCTCCTACGAGCAGTACTTC.

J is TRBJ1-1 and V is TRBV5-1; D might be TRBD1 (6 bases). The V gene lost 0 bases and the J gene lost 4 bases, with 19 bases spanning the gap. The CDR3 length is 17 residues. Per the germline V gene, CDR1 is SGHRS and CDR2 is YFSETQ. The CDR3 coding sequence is TGCGCCAGCAGCTTGGGCTACTCCAGTCTGGGGGCCACTGAAGCTTTCTTT. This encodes CASSLGYSSLGATEAFF.

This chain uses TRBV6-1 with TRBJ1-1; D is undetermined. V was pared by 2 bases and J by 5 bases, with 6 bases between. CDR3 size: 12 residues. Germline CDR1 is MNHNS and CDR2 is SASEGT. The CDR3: CASSELGTEAFF. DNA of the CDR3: TGTGCCAGCAGTGAACTCGGGACTGAAGCTTTCTTT.

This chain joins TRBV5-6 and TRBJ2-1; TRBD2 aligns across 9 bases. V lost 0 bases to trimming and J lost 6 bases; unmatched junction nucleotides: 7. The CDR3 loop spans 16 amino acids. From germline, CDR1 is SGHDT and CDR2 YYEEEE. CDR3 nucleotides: TGTGCCAGCAGCTTGGCGATTAGCGGGAGATTCAATGAGCAGTTCTTC. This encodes CASSLAISGRFNEQFF.

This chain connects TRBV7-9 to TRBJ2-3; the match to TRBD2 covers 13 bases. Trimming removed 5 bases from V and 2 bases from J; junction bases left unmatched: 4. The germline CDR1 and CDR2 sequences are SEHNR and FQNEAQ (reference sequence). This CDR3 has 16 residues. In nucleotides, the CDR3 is TGTGCCAGCAGCGGTACTAGCGGGGGGGTCACAGATACGCAGTATTTT. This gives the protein CASSGTSGGVTDTQYF. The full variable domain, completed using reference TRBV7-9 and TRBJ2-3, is DTGVSQNPRHKITKRGQNVTFRCDPISEHNRLYWYRQTLGQGPEFLTYFQNEAQLEKSRLLSDRFSAERPKGSFSTLEIQRTEQGDSAMYLCASSGTSGGVTDTQYFGPGTRLTVL.

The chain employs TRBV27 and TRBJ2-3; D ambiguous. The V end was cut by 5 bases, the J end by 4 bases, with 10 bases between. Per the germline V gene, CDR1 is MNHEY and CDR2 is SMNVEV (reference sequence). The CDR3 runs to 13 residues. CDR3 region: CASSPLWADTQYF. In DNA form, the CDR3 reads TGTGCCAGCAGTCCCCTTTGGGCAGATACGCAGTATTTT.

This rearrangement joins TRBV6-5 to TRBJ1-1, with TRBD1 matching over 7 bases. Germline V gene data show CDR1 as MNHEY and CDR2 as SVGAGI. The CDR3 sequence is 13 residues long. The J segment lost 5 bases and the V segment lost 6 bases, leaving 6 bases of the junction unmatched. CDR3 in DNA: TGTGCCAGCAGGGAGACAGGGTATACTGAAGCTTTCTTT. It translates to CASRETGYTEAFF.

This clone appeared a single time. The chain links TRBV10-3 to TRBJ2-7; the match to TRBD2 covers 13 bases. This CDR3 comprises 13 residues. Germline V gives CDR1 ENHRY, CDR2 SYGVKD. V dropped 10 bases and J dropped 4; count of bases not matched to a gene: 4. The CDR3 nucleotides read TGTGCCACTGTACTAGCGGGAGGGTACGAGCAGTACTTC. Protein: CATVLAGGYEQYF.

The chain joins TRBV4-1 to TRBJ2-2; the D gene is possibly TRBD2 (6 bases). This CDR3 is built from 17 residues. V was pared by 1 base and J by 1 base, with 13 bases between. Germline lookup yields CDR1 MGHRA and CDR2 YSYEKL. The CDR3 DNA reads TGCGCCAGCAGCCAAGGATTCCGGGACTGGAACACCGGGGAGCTGTTTTTT. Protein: CASSQGFRDWNTGELFF.

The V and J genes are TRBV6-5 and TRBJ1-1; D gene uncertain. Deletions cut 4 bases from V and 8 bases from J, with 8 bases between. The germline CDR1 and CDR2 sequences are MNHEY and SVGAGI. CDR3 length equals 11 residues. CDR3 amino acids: CASSSLGEAFF. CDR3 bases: TGTGCCAGCAGTTCCCTTGGGGAAGCTTTCTTT.

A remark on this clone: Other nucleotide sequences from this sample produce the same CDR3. CDR3 sequence: CASSLRQNQETQYF. The CDR3 DNA sequence: TGTGCCAGCAGCTTACGACAGAACCAAGAGACCCAGTACTTC. The chain recombines TRBV13 with TRBJ2-5, with D perhaps matching TRBD1 (5 bases). Germline loops: CDR1 PRHDT, CDR2 FYEKMQ (reference sequence). This CDR3 is built from 14 residues. Trimming pared 2 bases from V and 0 bases from J, leaving 7 bases between. Complete variable domain (other parts from reference TRBV13 and TRBJ2-5): AAGVIQSPRHLIKEKRETATLKCYPIPRHDTVYWYQQGPGQDPQFLISFYEKMQSDKGSIPDRFSAQQFSDYHSELNMSSLELGDSALYFCASSLRQNQETQYFGPGTRLLVL.

As DNA, the CDR3 is TGCGCCAGCAGCCACCAGGAGGTCGGGGCCACAGATACGCAGTATTTT. The encoded protein is CASSHQEVGATDTQYF. The chain links TRBV4-1 to TRBJ2-3, with D tentatively TRBD1 or TRBD2 (5 bases each). The germline V gene encodes CDR1 MGHRA and CDR2 YSYEKL. V lost 3 bases to trimming and J lost 2 bases, with 15 bases between them. CDR3 length equals 16 residues.

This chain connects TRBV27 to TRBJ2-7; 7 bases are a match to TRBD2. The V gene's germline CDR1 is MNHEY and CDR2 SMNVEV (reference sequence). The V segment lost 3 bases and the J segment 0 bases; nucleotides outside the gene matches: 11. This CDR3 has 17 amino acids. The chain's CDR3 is CASSFSSSGRSSYEQYF. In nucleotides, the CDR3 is TGTGCCAGCAGTTTTTCCTCTAGCGGCCGTTCCTCCTACGAGCAGTACTTC.

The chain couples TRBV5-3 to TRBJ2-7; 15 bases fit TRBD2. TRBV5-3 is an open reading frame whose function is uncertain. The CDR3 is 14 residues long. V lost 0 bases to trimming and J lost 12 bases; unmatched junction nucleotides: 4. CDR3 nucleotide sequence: TGTGCCAGAAGCTTGGTTGGACTAGCGGGAGGGTGGTACTTC. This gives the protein CARSLVGLAGGWYF.

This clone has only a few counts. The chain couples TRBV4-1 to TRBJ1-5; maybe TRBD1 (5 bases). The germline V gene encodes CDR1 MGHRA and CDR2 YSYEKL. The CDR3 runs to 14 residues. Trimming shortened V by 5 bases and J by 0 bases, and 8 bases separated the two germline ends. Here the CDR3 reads CASSYDSSNQPQHF. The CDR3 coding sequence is TGCGCCAGCAGCTACGACAGTAGCAATCAGCCCCAGCATTTT.

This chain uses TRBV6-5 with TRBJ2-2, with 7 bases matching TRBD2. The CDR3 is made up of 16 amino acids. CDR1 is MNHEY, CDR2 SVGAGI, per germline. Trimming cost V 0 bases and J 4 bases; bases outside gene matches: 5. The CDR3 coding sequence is TGTGCCAGCAGTTACTCGCGAACTAGCGCCACCGGGGAGCTGTTTTTT. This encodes CASSYSRTSATGELFF.

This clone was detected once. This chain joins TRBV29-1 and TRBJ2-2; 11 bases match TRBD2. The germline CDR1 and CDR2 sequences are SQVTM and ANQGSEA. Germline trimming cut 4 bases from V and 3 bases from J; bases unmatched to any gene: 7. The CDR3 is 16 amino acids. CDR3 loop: CSVAGLAGVDTGELFF. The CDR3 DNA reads TGCAGCGTTGCCGGACTAGCGGGTGTGGACACCGGGGAGCTGTTTTTT.

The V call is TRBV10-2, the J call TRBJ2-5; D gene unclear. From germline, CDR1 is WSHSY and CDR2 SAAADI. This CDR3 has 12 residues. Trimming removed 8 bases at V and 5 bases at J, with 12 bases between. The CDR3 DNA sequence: TGCGCCAGCGAAGACGGGTCGGAGACCCAGTACTTC. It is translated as CASEDGSETQYF.

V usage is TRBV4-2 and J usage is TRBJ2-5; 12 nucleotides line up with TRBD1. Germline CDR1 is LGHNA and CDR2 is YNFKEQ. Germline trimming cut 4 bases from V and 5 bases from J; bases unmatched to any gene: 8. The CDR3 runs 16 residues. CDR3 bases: TGTGCCAGCAGCCCAGGGACAGGGGGCCTGTGGGAGACCCAGTACTTC. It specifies CASSPGTGGLWETQYF.